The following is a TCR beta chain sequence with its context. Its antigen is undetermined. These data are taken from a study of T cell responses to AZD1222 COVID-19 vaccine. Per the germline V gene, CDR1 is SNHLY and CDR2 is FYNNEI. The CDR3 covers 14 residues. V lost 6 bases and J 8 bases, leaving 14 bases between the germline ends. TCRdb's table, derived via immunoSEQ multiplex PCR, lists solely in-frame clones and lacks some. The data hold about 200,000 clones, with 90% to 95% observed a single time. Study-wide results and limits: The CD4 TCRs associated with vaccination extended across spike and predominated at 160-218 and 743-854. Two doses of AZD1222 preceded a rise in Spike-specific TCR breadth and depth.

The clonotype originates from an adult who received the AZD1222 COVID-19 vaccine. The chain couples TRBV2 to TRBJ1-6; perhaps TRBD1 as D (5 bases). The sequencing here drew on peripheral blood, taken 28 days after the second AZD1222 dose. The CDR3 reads CASRGRLGDSPLHF. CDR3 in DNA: TGTGCCAGCAGGGGGAGGTTAGGGGATTCACCCCTCCACTTT. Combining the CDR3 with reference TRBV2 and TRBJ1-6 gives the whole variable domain EPEVTQTPSHQVTQMGQEVILRCVPISNHLYFYWYRQILGQKVEFLVSFYNNEISEKSEIFDDQFSVERPDGSNFTLKIRSTKLEDSAMYFCASRGRLGDSPLHFGNGTRLTVT.